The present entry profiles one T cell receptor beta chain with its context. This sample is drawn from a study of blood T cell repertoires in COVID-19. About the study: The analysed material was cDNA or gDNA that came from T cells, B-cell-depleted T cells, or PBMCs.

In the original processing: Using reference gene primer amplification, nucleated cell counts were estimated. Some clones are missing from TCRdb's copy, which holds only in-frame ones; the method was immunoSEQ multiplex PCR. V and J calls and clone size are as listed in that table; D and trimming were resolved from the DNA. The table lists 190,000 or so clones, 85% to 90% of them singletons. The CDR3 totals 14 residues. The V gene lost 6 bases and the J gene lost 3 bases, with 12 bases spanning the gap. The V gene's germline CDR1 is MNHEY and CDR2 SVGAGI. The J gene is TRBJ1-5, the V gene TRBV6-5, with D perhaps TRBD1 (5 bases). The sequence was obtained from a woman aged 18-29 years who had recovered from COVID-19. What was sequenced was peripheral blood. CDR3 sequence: CASRDGGVNQPQHF. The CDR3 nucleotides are TGTGCCAGCAGAGATGGGGGGGTCAATCAGCCCCAGCATTTT.